The rows below give T cell receptor beta chains drawn from one sample of a study of T cell repertoires in cytomegalovirus infection. One entry per CDR3 protein, called by TCRdb with MiXCR from the reads. The repertoire has 740,000 or so distinct CDR3 sequences, about 40% of them found once; the top ten carry 2.8%. The specimen was PBMCs. The receptors shown here come from a human donor in good health (CMV status not recorded). Some clones in this sample may be carry-over from other donors' samples. The CDR3 runs from the conserved cysteine through the conserved F or W. Each record gives: J gene, D gene, V gene, clone size, CDR3 protein, CDR3 DNA. The D gene is left open where the match is weak. Size is stated for part of the rows, as once, few or many counts, or as a class when the clone is expanded.

TRBJ2-2,TRBD2,TRBV28,.,CASSLMAGAATGELFF,TGTGCCAGCAGTTTAATGGCGGGAGCAGCCACCGGGGAGCTGTTTTTT
TRBJ1-4,.,TRBV7-9,few,CASSLGTEYEKLFF,TGTGCCAGCAGCTTAGGGACAGAGTATGAAAAACTGTTTTTT
TRBJ1-1,.,TRBV28,few,CATLSKGTEAFF,TGTGCCACCTTATCTAAGGGCACTGAAGCTTTCTTT
TRBJ2-7,.,TRBV12-3/TRBV12-4,many,CASSLALGEQYF,TGTGCCAGCAGCTTGGCCCTCGGCGAGCAGTACTTC
TRBJ2-1,.,TRBV12-3/TRBV12-4,.,CASSLAGGPSYNEQFF,TGTGCCAGCAGTTTAGCGGGCGGACCCTCCTACAATGAGCAGTTCTTC
TRBJ1-1,TRBD1,TRBV7-2,many,CASSLERNRGPRDTEAFF,TGTGCCAGCAGCTTAGAAAGAAACAGGGGCCCGAGAGACACTGAAGCTTTCTTT
TRBJ1-6,.,TRBV6-1,.,CASSEAIGSYNSPLHF,TGTGCCAGCAGTGAAGCGATAGGATCCTATAATTCACCCCTCCACTTT
TRBJ1-2,TRBD1,TRBV6-2/TRBV6-3,.,CASSLRGQSDYGYTF,TGTGCCAGCAGTCTCCGGGGACAGTCGGACTATGGCTACACCTTC
TRBJ1-1,.,TRBV12-3/TRBV12-4,.,CASSFGSDTESVF,TGTGCCAGCAGTTTCGGAAGTGACACTGAATCTGTCTTT
TRBJ1-1,.,TRBV4-1,.,CASSQEVQGETEAFF,TGTGCCAGCAGCCAAGAGGTACAGGGAGAGACTGAAGCTTTCTTT
TRBJ1-1,.,TRBV6-6,few,CASSYSMAQRNTEAFF,TGTGCCAGCAGTTACTCGATGGCCCAAAGGAACACTGAAGCTTTCTTT
TRBJ1-3,.,TRBV5-4,.,CASSEARRSGNTIYF,TGTGCCAGCAGCGAGGCACGGCGCTCTGGAAACACCATATATTTT
TRBJ2-2,.,TRBV6-6,few,CASSYTRAGTPNTGELFF,TGTGCCAGCAGCTATACTCGAGCAGGGACCCCCAACACCGGGGAGCTGTTTTTT
TRBJ2-7,TRBD2,TRBV20-1,.,CSAGVPLAGDSYEQYF,TGCAGTGCTGGGGTGCCCCTAGCGGGAGACTCCTACGAGCAGTACTTC
TRBJ1-5,.,TRBV6-5,few,CASRKWDSNQPQHF,TGTGCCAGCAGAAAGTGGGATAGCAATCAGCCCCAGCATTTT
TRBJ1-1,.,TRBV10-3,few,CAISGLGVNTEAFF,TGTGCCATCAGTGGGCTTGGGGTGAACACTGAAGCTTTCTTT
TRBJ1-5,.,TRBV7-2,many,CASSLIRGEDQPQHF,TGTGCCAGCAGCTTAATCAGGGGAGAGGATCAGCCCCAGCATTTT
TRBJ1-6,TRBD1,TRBV30,.,CAWKDRGNSPLHF,TGTGCCTGGAAGGACAGGGGAAATTCACCCCTCCACTTT
TRBJ2-6,TRBD1,TRBV7-6,.,CASSLALGQGAGSGANVLTF,TGTGCCAGCAGCTTAGCACTTGGACAGGGGGCCGGTTCTGGGGCCAACGTCCTGACTTTC
TRBJ1-1,TRBD1,TRBV4-1,.,CASSPRQGEAEAFF,TGCGCCAGCAGCCCCAGACAGGGTGAAGCTGAAGCTTTCTTT
TRBJ2-1,.,TRBV6-1,few,CASRLSPNSYNEQFF,TGTGCCAGCAGGCTTAGTCCCAACTCCTACAATGAGCAGTTCTTC
TRBJ2-1,.,TRBV7-2,many,CASSFQGLRDEQFF,TGTGCCAGCAGCTTTCAGGGCCTGAGGGATGAGCAGTTCTTC